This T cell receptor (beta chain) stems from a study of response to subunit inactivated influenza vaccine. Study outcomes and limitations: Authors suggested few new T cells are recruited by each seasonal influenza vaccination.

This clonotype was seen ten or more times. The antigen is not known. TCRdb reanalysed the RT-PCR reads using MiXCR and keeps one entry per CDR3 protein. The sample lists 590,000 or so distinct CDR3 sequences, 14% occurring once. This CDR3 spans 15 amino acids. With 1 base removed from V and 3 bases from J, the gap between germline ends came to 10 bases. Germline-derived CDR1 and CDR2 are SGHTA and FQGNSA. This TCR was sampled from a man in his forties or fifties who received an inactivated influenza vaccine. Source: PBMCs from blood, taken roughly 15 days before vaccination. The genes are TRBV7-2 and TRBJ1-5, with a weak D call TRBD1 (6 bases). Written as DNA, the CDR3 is TGTGCCAGCAGCTTAGTGCGGGGGCCCAATCAGCCCCAGCATTTT. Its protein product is CASSLVRGPNQPQHF. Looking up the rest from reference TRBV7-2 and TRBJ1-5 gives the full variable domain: GAGVSQSPSNKVTEKGKDVELRCDPISGHTALYWYRQSLGQGLEFLIYFQGNSAPDKSGLPSDRFSAERTGGSVSTLTIQRTQQEDSAVYLCASSLVRGPNQPQHFGDGTRLSIL.